There are a few counts of the clone carrying this T cell receptor (beta chain). This sample includes further DNA sequences coding for the same CDR3. This entry comes from a study of beta chain features in type 1 diabetes. V lost 3 bases to trimming and J lost 2 bases, with 9 bases between them. Germline V gene data show CDR1 as SGDLS and CDR2 as YYNGEE. The CDR3 runs 14 residues. Expressed TCRB transcripts got sequenced, as all isolated RNA was reverse transcribed. Clones were sequenced by immunoSEQ multiplex PCR, and TCRdb holds only the in-frame ones, with some missing. Of under 350,000 clones detected, around 7.3% appear once; the ten largest clones hold over 0.8%.

The sequencing sample was made of central memory CD4+ T cells from blood. The TCR originated in a woman aged 18-35 years in good health. This chain links TRBV9 with TRBJ1-5; D possibly corresponds to TRBD1 (5 bases). DNA of the CDR3: TGTGCCAGCAGCGCCCAGGGTGGCAATCAGCCCCAGCATTTT. As protein: CASSAQGGNQPQHF.